This is a list of T cell receptor beta chains from one sample in a study of glioma-infiltrating T cells after dendritic cell vaccination. TCRdb keeps only in-frame clones here, not all; method: immunoSEQ multiplex PCR. The profile shows 85,000 to 110,000 clones, 80% to 90% of them singletons. Specimen: blood, collected before dendritic cell vaccination. Receptor source: a human donor with glioblastoma. Both conserved end residues are part of each CDR3. Rows may omit the clone size; those that give it use once, few, many or a size class.

j_call	clone_size	v_call	cdr3_aa
TRBJ2-2	NA	TRBV27	CASSFDRLTGELFF
TRBJ1-1	NA	TRBV4-1	CASSARTASNTEAFF
TRBJ1-5	NA	TRBV4-1	CASSQDRDRYQPQHF
TRBJ2-7	NA	TRBV7-2	CASRSGGRVSDEQYF
TRBJ2-1	NA	TRBV4-2	CASSQEPASGYNNEQFF
TRBJ1-2	NA	TRBV27	CASSPNGDYGYTF
TRBJ1-4	few	TRBV14	CASSQDLGRGNEKLFF
TRBJ2-1	NA	TRBV19	CASSPKRGKYNEQFF
TRBJ1-1	NA	TRBV19	CASSITNNGAFF
TRBJ2-3	NA	TRBV7-9	CASSPHRDRDTDTQYF
TRBJ2-2	NA	TRBV10-1	CASKPQRETGELFF
TRBJ1-1	few	TRBV19	CASSIGGTGIPEAFF
TRBJ1-1	NA	TRBV19	CASSKWAGKNTEAFF
TRBJ2-5	NA	TRBV7-6	CASSPLDREETQYF
TRBJ2-1	NA	TRBV10-3	CAISETRSGGGLNEQFF
TRBJ1-1	NA	TRBV2	CASSVGQDTEAFF
TRBJ2-2	NA	TRBV5-1	CASSLKPGLAPPGELFF
TRBJ2-3	NA	TRBV7-3	CASSFRTSGGGSPSTDTQYF
TRBJ1-1	NA	TRBV9	CASSEDRNTEAFF
TRBJ2-3	once	TRBV11-3	CASRGSYTDTQYF
TRBJ2-2	few	TRBV6-5	CASSLRGGITGELFF
TRBJ1-5	NA	TRBV6-6	CASSYQGAGNQPQHF
TRBJ2-1	NA	TRBV7-2	CASSLGTEYNEQFF
TRBJ2-5	NA	TRBV4-2	CASSLDSQETQYF
TRBJ2-3	NA	TRBV7-9	CASSPTSGGVTDTQYF
TRBJ1-2	NA	TRBV6-1	CASSVRQVDGYTF
TRBJ1-2	NA	TRBV29-1	CSVLVRNYGYTF
TRBJ2-3	NA	TRBV12-5	CASVLATDTQYF
TRBJ2-1	NA	TRBV5-1	CASSHGTDYNEQFF
TRBJ2-1	once	TRBV27	CASSLSTSEDSYNEQFF
TRBJ2-5	NA	TRBV9	CASSVAAGLQETQYF
TRBJ2-2	NA	TRBV2	CATRQGTGELFF
TRBJ1-5	NA	TRBV30	CAWSDRVLDQPQHF
TRBJ1-6	NA	TRBV15	CATSRNRDSGSPLHF
TRBJ1-2	NA	TRBV6-6	CASSLTQKMDGYTF
TRBJ1-4	NA	TRBV11-1	CASRAGEDEKLFF
TRBJ1-5	few	TRBV7-9	CASSALEYQPQHF
TRBJ2-2	NA	TRBV10-1	CASGLSKTKAVDTGELFF
TRBJ2-1	NA	TRBV5-6	CASSFSGGGYNEQFF
TRBJ2-1	once	TRBV11-2	CASSLSRGPNEQFF
TRBJ1-2	NA	TRBV6-5	CASSPHRRTGEGYTF
TRBJ2-5	NA	TRBV19	CDEGTGPTHIQETQYF
TRBJ1-1	NA	TRBV6-1	CASSRTRMNTEAFF
TRBJ1-6	NA	TRBV25-1	CASSVGGNSPLHF